This TCR beta chain was profiled in a study of T cells in Graves' hyperthyroidism and ophthalmopathy. TCR beta CDR3 regions were amplified from RNA. Researchers ran a first-round RT-PCR on the TCR CDR3 using the HTBI primer set. MiXCR, run by TCRdb on the multiplex PCR reads, gives a single entry per CDR3 protein. In the table there are 92,000 or so distinct CDR3 sequences, 51% of which are singletons. V lost 10 bases and J lost 10, with 15 bases in between. Germline V gene sequence: CDR1 MNHNS, CDR2 SASEGT. The CDR3 has 11 residues. This clonotype was detected many times. Hyperthyroidism of Graves' type that showed no ophthalmopathy progression within 18 months was stable. Hyperthyroidism had been newly diagnosed in patients aged 18 to 65, and its duration was under 2 months.

The source is a woman aged 40 to 49 with Graves' hyperthyroidism. J is TRBJ2-3 and V is TRBV6-1; D remains unclear. Sequences were obtained from blood. The CDR3 DNA follows: TGTGCCACCAATAGGGTAGAACCGCAGTATTTT. Translation gives CATNRVEPQYF.